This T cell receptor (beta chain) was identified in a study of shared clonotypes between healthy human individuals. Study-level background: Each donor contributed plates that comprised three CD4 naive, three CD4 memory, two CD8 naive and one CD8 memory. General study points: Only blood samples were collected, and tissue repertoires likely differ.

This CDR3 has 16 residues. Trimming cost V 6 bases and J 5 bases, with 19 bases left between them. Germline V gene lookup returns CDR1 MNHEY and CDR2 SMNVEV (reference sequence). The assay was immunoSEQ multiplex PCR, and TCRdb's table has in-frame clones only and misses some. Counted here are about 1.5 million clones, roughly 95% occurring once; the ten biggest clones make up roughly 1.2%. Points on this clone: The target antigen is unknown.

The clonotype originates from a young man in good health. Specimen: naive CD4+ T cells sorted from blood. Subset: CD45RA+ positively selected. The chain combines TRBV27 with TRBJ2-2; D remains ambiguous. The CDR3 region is CASSQIGQGRTGELFF. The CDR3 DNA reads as TGTGCCAGCAGCCAAATCGGGCAAGGGCGAACCGGGGAGCTGTTTTTT.